These 32 T cell receptor beta chains came from one sample sequenced in a study of T cell repertoires in cytomegalovirus infection. Antigens of these TCRs are unknown. One entry per CDR3 protein results from TCRdb running MiXCR on the reads. The sample comprises some 50,000 distinct CDR3 sequences, about a fifth of which are singletons, and 80% to 90% rests with the top ten. Material: CD8+ T cells from cultured PBMCs, obtained from culture after CMV antigen stimulation. Every receptor here comes from a human donor in good health (CMV status not recorded). Some clones in this sample may be carry-over from other donors' samples.

The chain employs TRBV13 and TRBJ2-1; no reliable D call. Per the germline V gene, CDR1 is PRHDT and CDR2 is FYEKMQ (reference sequence). V lost 0 bases to trimming and J lost 10 bases, with 10 bases between them. This CDR3 is 13 amino acids long. The DNA of the CDR3 is TGTGCCAGCAGCTTAGGCGGAAAGGGAGAGCAGTTCTTC. This gives the protein CASSLGGKGEQFF.

This clonotype came up a few times. The rearrangement joins TRBV7-9 to TRBJ2-7; TRBD2 is a possible D gene (5 bases). The CDR3 spans 14 residues. CDR1 and CDR2 (germline): SEHNR, FQNEAQ (reference sequence). V was clipped by 4 bases and J by 2 bases, with 12 bases between them. CDR3 protein: CASSSGERAYEQYF. As DNA, the CDR3 is TGTGCCAGCAGCTCTGGAGAGAGGGCCTACGAGCAGTACTTC.

This clonotype was seen at least ten times. The chain carries TRBV12-3 or TRBV12-4 and TRBJ1-2; no reliable D call. The CDR3 sequence is 11 residues long. V was shortened by 4 bases and J by 5 bases, with 5 bases between the two germline ends. This CDR3 reads CASSYRYGYTF. DNA for the CDR3: TGTGCCAGCAGTTATCGGTATGGCTACACCTTC.

CDR3 residues: CASSRGHLVYEQYF. In nucleotides, the CDR3 is TGTGCCAGCAGCCGGGGACACTTGGTCTACGAGCAGTACTTC. The J gene is TRBJ2-7, the V gene TRBV11-2; perhaps TRBD1 as D (6 bases). Germline V gene sequence: CDR1 SGHAT, CDR2 FQNNGV. The CDR3 covers 14 residues. Trimming left V 5 bases short and J 3 bases short, with 14 bases between. Drawing the rest from reference TRBV11-2 and TRBJ2-7, the complete variable domain is EAGVAQSPRYKIIEKRQSVAFWCNPISGHATLYWYQQILGQGPKLLIQFQNNGVVDDSQLPKDRFSAERLKGVDSTLKIQPAKLEDSAVYLCASSRGHLVYEQYFGPGTRLTVT.

This clonotype has a handful of counts. CDR3 in DNA: TGCGCCAGCAGCCTTCGACTAGCGGGGGGGCCTGAGACCCAGTACTTC. Translation: CASSLRLAGGPETQYF. The chain carries TRBV4-3 and TRBJ2-5; 14 nucleotides align to TRBD2. V shed 4 bases and J 5 bases; nucleotides not matched to a gene: 6. Germline assignment: CDR1 LGHNA and CDR2 YSLEER. CDR3 length: 16 amino acids.

The chain recombines TRBV6-2 or TRBV6-3 with TRBJ2-3, with 8 bases fitting TRBD2. V was pared by 5 bases and J by 6 bases, with 10 bases of the junction left unmatched. The germline V gene encodes CDR1 MNHEY and CDR2 SVGEGT. The CDR3 has 15 residues. CDR3 amino acids: CASSTLSGSWDTQYF. The CDR3 DNA reads TGTGCCAGCAGTACCCTGAGCGGGAGTTGGGATACGCAGTATTTT.

Only a few counts were recorded for this clonotype. The V gene is TRBV29-1, the J gene TRBJ1-2; no definite D call. V lost 0 bases, J lost 7 bases, and 6 bases lay in between. This CDR3 has 11 residues. Germline V CDR1 and CDR2: SQVTM, ANQGSEA. CDR3 sequence reads: CSVEDRVGYTF. CDR3 bases: TGCAGCGTTGAAGATAGGGTTGGCTACACCTTC.

This clonotype was counted a few times. V usage is TRBV7-2 and J usage is TRBJ1-6; the D gene is possibly TRBD1 (5 bases). The CDR3 totals 15 residues. V was trimmed by 4 bases and J by 2 bases, leaving 9 bases between them. Germline loops: CDR1 SGHTA, CDR2 FQGNSA. Here the CDR3 reads CASSSGHAYNSPLHF. CDR3 bases: TGTGCCAGCAGCTCCGGACATGCCTATAATTCACCCCTCCACTTT.

The chain is built from TRBV6-5 and TRBJ1-1; D is possibly TRBD1 (5 bases). Trimming took off 7 bases at V and 1 base at J, with 16 bases between the two ends. Germline CDR1 MNHEY, CDR2 SVGAGI. CDR3 length: 15 residues. CDR3 loop: CASNRDGYTNTEAFF. The CDR3 nucleotides are TGTGCCAGCAACCGGGACGGCTATACGAACACTGAAGCTTTCTTT.

The chain uses TRBV4-1 and TRBJ2-1; D gene unclear. V shed 1 base and J shed 8 bases, with 12 bases lying between them. The CDR3 has 14 residues. Germline V gives CDR1 MGHRA, CDR2 YSYEKL. CDR3 loop: CASSQALSSDEQFF. The CDR3 DNA reads as TGCGCCAGCAGCCAAGCTCTTAGTTCGGATGAGCAGTTCTTC.

CDR3 nucleotides: TGTGCCAGCAGCGCCGGGACAGGGCCCCCCGGGGAGCTGTTTTTT. It translates to CASSAGTGPPGELFF. V and J are TRBV7-6 and TRBJ2-2, with 9 bases fitting TRBD1. V was clipped by 5 bases and J by 6 bases; unmatched bases: 7. There are 15 residues in the CDR3. The germline V gene encodes CDR1 SGHVS and CDR2 FNYEAQ.

In its sample, this clonotype was seen once. This chain links TRBV28 with TRBJ2-3; D not certain. The CDR3 sequence is 13 residues long. Germline CDR1 reads MDHEN; CDR2 reads SYDVKM. Trimming took off 1 base at V and 5 bases at J, with 7 bases between the two ends. CDR3 protein: CASSLSTIDTQYF. The CDR3 DNA sequence: TGTGCCAGCAGTTTATCAACCATAGATACGCAGTATTTT.

The V and J genes are TRBV7-9 and TRBJ1-5; TRBD1 matches at 8 bases. With V trimmed by 2 bases and J by 5 bases, 2 bases remained unmatched. Germline CDR1 and CDR2: SEHNR and FQNEAQ (reference sequence). The CDR3 is 14 residues long. This CDR3 is CASSLQGADQPQHF. In DNA, the CDR3 is TGTGCCAGCAGCTTACAGGGGGCTGATCAGCCCCAGCATTTT.

This clonotype came up many times. The rearrangement joins TRBV10-3 to TRBJ1-2; D ambiguous. The ends were cut back, 6 bases at V and 8 bases at J, with 22 bases in the middle. This CDR3 spans 15 amino acids. Germline values: CDR1 ENHRY, CDR2 SYGVKD. As DNA, the CDR3 is TGTGCCATCAGAGCAGCCCGAAACGACGTCATAGGCTACACCTTC. This gives the protein CAIRAARNDVIGYTF.

The J gene is TRBJ1-2, the V gene TRBV6-6; D gene ambiguous. The CDR3 consists of 12 residues. Per the germline V gene, CDR1 is MNHNY and CDR2 is SVGAGI (reference sequence). The germline V and J ends were trimmed by 7 bases and 2 bases, with 8 bases remaining between them. This CDR3 is CASIDENYGYTF. The CDR3, as DNA: TGTGCCAGCATCGACGAGAACTATGGCTACACCTTC.

This chain links TRBV7-9 with TRBJ2-1; 10 bases map to TRBD2. The CDR3 has 16 residues. The trim removed 6 bases at V and 4 bases at J, leaving 9 bases unmatched. Germline V lookup: CDR1 SEHNR, CDR2 FQNEAQ (reference sequence). This CDR3 is CASRCPLAGVYNEQFF. The DNA for the CDR3 is TGTGCCAGCAGGTGCCCTCTAGCGGGAGTATACAATGAGCAGTTCTTC.

This clonotype was recorded a few times. This sequence joins TRBV24-1 and TRBJ1-5; D not certain. The CDR3 has 12 amino acids. The germline V gene has CDR1 KGHDR and CDR2 SFDVKD. The ends were cut back, 7 bases at V and 9 bases at J, with 12 bases in the middle. CDR3 nucleotide sequence: TGTGCCACCAGCGATGCTTGGGGGCCCCAGCATTTT. It is translated as CATSDAWGPQHF.

This clonotype was observed once. The chain carries TRBV7-8 and TRBJ2-7; no clear D gene. V was trimmed by 2 bases and J by 2 bases, leaving 4 bases between them. Germline V CDR1 and CDR2: SGHVS, FQNEAQ. The CDR3 runs to 12 residues. The CDR3 DNA follows: TGTGCCAGCAGCTTAAACACCTACGAGCAGTACTTC. Translation: CASSLNTYEQYF.

The gene calls are TRBV11-3 and TRBJ2-1; the match to TRBD1 covers 7 bases. Trimming took 5 bases from V and 9 from J; bases not matched to a gene: 7. The CDR3 length is 13 residues. Per germline, CDR1 SGHNT and CDR2 YENEEA. The CDR3 nucleotides are TGTGCCAGCAGCCCTACAGGGGACGGTGAGCAGTTCTTC. The encoded protein is CASSPTGDGEQFF.

This clonotype was seen only a few times. The genes are TRBV10-3 and TRBJ2-4, with 7 bases aligning to TRBD2. Trimming removed 9 bases from V and 8 bases from J; junction bases left unmatched: 10. The germline CDR1 and CDR2 sequences are ENHRY and SYGVKD. The CDR3 contains 13 residues. CDR3 sequence: CAIAHSGEYIQYF. The CDR3 DNA reads as TGTGCCATAGCCCACAGCGGGGAGTACATTCAGTACTTC.

The chain carries TRBV6-2 or TRBV6-3 and TRBJ2-1, with 7 bases aligning to TRBD1. CDR1 and CDR2 from the germline V gene are MNHEY and SVGEGT. CDR3 size: 13 residues. V shed 2 bases, J shed 9 bases, and the junction held 4 bases outside the gene matches. The CDR3 loop is CASSYEGASEQFF. DNA for the CDR3: TGTGCCAGCAGTTACGAGGGGGCATCTGAGCAGTTCTTC.

V and J are TRBV7-2 and TRBJ1-1; D is ambiguous. The germline gives CDR1 SGHTA, CDR2 FQGNSA. V lost 5 bases, J lost 8 bases, and 12 bases lay in between. This CDR3 contains 12 residues. The CDR3 DNA reads TGTGCCAGCAGCATAGGGAATTTGGAAGCTTTCTTT. It is translated as CASSIGNLEAFF.

This chain's CDR3 is CASSLGLGGYTF. The CDR3 nucleotides read TGTGCCAGCAGCTTAGGGCTGGGGGGCTACACCTTC. The V gene is TRBV7-8, the J gene TRBJ1-2, with D unclear. Germline-derived CDR1 and CDR2 are SGHVS and FQNEAQ. The length of the CDR3 is 12 residues. V gave up 1 base and J gave up 8 bases, with 8 bases separating them.

This clonotype was seen a few times. CDR3 region: CASSLVNQGADEQYF. The CDR3 nucleotides read TGTGCCAGCAGCTTAGTGAACCAGGGGGCCGACGAGCAGTACTTC. This sequence joins TRBV7-9 and TRBJ2-7, with 8 bases lining up with TRBD1. CDR3 length: 15 residues. Germline CDR1 SEHNR, CDR2 FQNEAQ (reference sequence). Trimming cost V 1 base and J 5 bases; bases outside gene matches: 7.

V is TRBV7-8 and J is TRBJ2-1, with D possibly TRBD2 on 6 matching bases. This CDR3 spans 15 amino acids. V gave up 5 bases and J gave up 4 bases, with 15 bases separating them. Germline V gene data show CDR1 as SGHVS and CDR2 as FQNEAQ. The CDR3 spells CASSPRTAGYNEQFF. In nucleotides, the CDR3 is TGTGCCAGCAGCCCTAGGACGGCGGGATACAATGAGCAGTTCTTC.

The chain couples TRBV12-5 to TRBJ1-1; D possibly corresponds to TRBD1 (5 bases). Between the trimmed V and J ends, which lost 3 bases and 1 base, there was a span of 9 bases. Germline V gives CDR1 LGHNT, CDR2 FRNRAP. This CDR3 comprises 14 residues. The CDR3 DNA is TGTGCTAGTGGTTTCGGACACACGAACACTGAAGCTTTCTTT. Translated: CASGFGHTNTEAFF.

This clonotype occurred a few times. CDR3 in amino acids: CASSVPGLVNTQYF. CDR3 nucleotides: TGTGCCAGCAGCGTACCGGGACTAGTAAACACGCAGTATTTT. The chain carries TRBV7-2 and TRBJ2-3; TRBD2 matches at 8 bases. CDR1 is SGHTA, CDR2 FQGNSA, per germline. The V gene end was trimmed by 5 bases and the J gene end by 9 bases; junction bases not matched to a gene: 10. This CDR3 has 14 residues.

This clonotype was picked up a small number of times. The chain links TRBV14 to TRBJ2-1; D is possibly TRBD1 (5 bases). CDR1 is SGHDN, CDR2 FVKESK, per germline. This CDR3 is 16 amino acids long. Between the trimmed V and J ends, which lost 2 bases and 6 bases, there was a span of 17 bases. The CDR3 DNA reads TGTGCCAGCAGCCAACTTAGACAGCACCTTACCAATGAGCAGTTCTTC. Translation gives CASSQLRQHLTNEQFF.

The rearrangement uses TRBV6-4 and TRBJ1-2, with a possible D match to TRBD1 (5 bases). V was clipped by 2 bases and J by 7 bases, with 17 bases between them. This CDR3 has 15 residues. CDR1 MRHNA and CDR2 SNTAGT come from the germline V gene. The CDR3 loop reads CASSDLSQGVRGYTF. CDR3 coding DNA: TGTGCCAGCAGTGACCTCTCCCAGGGCGTACGTGGCTACACCTTC.

The chain has TRBV4-3 and TRBJ2-7, with 7 bases matching TRBD2. The CDR3 has 15 amino acids. V lost 4 bases, J lost 3 bases, and 9 bases stayed unmatched. The germline V gene has CDR1 LGHNA and CDR2 YSLEER. The CDR3 DNA reads as TGCGCCAGCAGCCCTAGGACGGGAGGAGGCTACGAGCAGTACTTC. This sequence encodes CASSPRTGGGYEQYF.

This clonotype was detected only a few times. V usage is TRBV5-1 and J usage is TRBJ2-5; 8 bases are a match to TRBD1. This CDR3 region has 15 residues. The V gene end was trimmed by 7 bases and the J gene end by 4 bases; junction bases not matched to a gene: 12. Germline CDR1 and CDR2: SGHRS and YFSETQ. The CDR3 sequence: CASSSRGRGVETQYF. The CDR3 DNA reads as TGCGCCAGCTCTTCCAGGGGGCGCGGCGTAGAGACCCAGTACTTC.

This chain connects TRBV7-9 to TRBJ2-5; D is possibly TRBD2 (6 bases). Germline values: CDR1 SEHNR, CDR2 FQNEAQ (reference sequence). The CDR3 is 12 residues long. Trimming removed 8 bases at V and 1 base at J, with 8 bases between. CDR3 region: CASAGIQETQYF. The CDR3 DNA is TGTGCCAGCGCGGGAATCCAAGAGACCCAGTACTTC.